The 9 T cell receptor beta chains reported below all come from one sample, sequenced in a study of tissue T cells after allogeneic stem cell transplantation (dated by TCRdb to the early 2020s). The meaning of the sample's time point label: human tissue collected at research (rapid) autopsy. Library preparation used the immunoSEQ multiplex PCR assay. The table was pulled from immuneACCESS by TCRdb, which kept in-frame rearrangements only. Such tables lose some clones; where checked, under half of the loss comes from unresolved V genes, and the rest has no known cause. This sample gives roughly 3,500 clones in total; roughly 60% of them show up just once. The ten largest clones add up to more than 25% of the sample. The sample was tissue from the ileum, taken at autopsy. Receptor source: a male donor older than 55 with lung cancer.

This chain links TRBV6-2 or TRBV6-3 with TRBJ1-1; D uncertain. CDR1 MNHEY and CDR2 SVGEGT come from the germline V gene. This CDR3 is built from 14 residues. The V gene lost 2 bases and the J gene lost 6 bases, with 13 bases spanning the gap. The CDR3, as DNA: TGTGCCAGCAGTTACCCGCGGCAGGCCCCTGAAGCTTTCTTT. Its translation: CASSYPRQAPEAFF.

This clone was seen only a few times. The chain is built from TRBV5-6 and TRBJ2-7, with TRBD2 identical over 7 bases. CDR1 and CDR2 (germline): SGHDT, YYEEEE. There are 16 residues in the CDR3. V shed 2 bases and J 4 bases; nucleotides not matched to a gene: 12. The CDR3 is CASSFAGERGAYEQYF. DNA for the CDR3: TGTGCCAGCAGCTTCGCGGGGGAACGAGGGGCGTACGAGCAGTACTTC. The full variable domain, rest sourced from reference TRBV5-6 and TRBJ2-7, is DAGVTQSPTHLIKTRGQQVTLRCSPKSGHDTVSWYQQALGQGPQFIFQYYEEEERQRGNFPDRFSGHQFPNYSSELNVNALLLGDSALYLCASSFAGERGAYEQYFGPGTRLTVT.

The sample holds a few counts of this clone. The chain joins TRBV18 to TRBJ1-1; D is uncertain. The germline V gene encodes CDR1 KGHSH and CDR2 LQKENI. V gave up 3 bases and J gave up 4 bases, with 9 bases separating them. The CDR3 length is 13 residues. The CDR3 sequence is CASSPERSTEAFF. DNA of the CDR3: TGTGCCAGCTCACCGGAGAGGAGCACTGAAGCTTTCTTT. Full variable domain (outside the CDR3, taken from reference TRBV18 and TRBJ1-1): NAGVMQNPRHLVRRRGQEARLRCSPMKGHSHVYWYRQLPEEGLKFMVYLQKENIIDESGMPKERFSAEFPKEGPSILRIQQVVRGDSAAYFCASSPERSTEAFFGQGTRLTVV.

V is TRBV7-8 and J is TRBJ1-6; the match to TRBD1 covers 8 bases. Germline V gene lookup returns CDR1 SGHVS and CDR2 FQNEAQ. The junction had 3 bases not matched to a gene; V was cut back by 5 bases and J by 6 bases. CDR3 length: 14 amino acids. The CDR3 DNA reads as TGTGCCAGCAGCCCCGACAGGGGTAATTCACCCCTCCACTTT. Protein: CASSPDRGNSPLHF.

The J gene is TRBJ2-3, the V gene TRBV5-4; D remains ambiguous. V was trimmed by 0 bases and J by 0 bases, leaving 14 bases between them. This CDR3 is 17 amino acids long. From germline, CDR1 is SGHNT and CDR2 YYREEE (reference sequence). The CDR3 nucleotides are TGTGCCAGCAGCTTGGGCCCCAGGCTAGATAGCACAGATACGCAGTATTTT. It codes for CASSLGPRLDSTDTQYF.

CDR3 in amino acids: CASSEYSGRGRMNTEAFF. CDR3 in DNA: TGTGCCAGCAGTGAATACAGCGGCAGAGGGAGGATGAACACTGAAGCTTTCTTT. The chain recombines TRBV25-1 with TRBJ1-1; no firm D call. This CDR3 contains 18 residues. Germline loops: CDR1 MGHDK, CDR2 SYGVNS. The V and J ends lost 0 bases and 0 bases respectively, with 17 bases between them.

The chain carries TRBV19 and TRBJ2-7; the D gene is possibly TRBD1 (5 bases). V gave up 3 bases and J gave up 3 bases, with 9 bases separating them. The CDR3 length is 13 residues. Germline V gene data show CDR1 as LNHDA and CDR2 as SQIVND (reference sequence). DNA of the CDR3: TGTGCCAGTAGTATTGGGGCAGACTACGAGCAGTACTTC. Translating it yields CASSIGADYEQYF.

The gene calls are TRBV7-9 and TRBJ2-7; TRBD1 might be the D (5 bases). The germline V gene has CDR1 SEHNR and CDR2 FQNEAQ (reference sequence). The CDR3 has 15 amino acids. V was shortened by 4 bases and J by 3 bases, with 16 bases between the two germline ends. In nucleotides, the CDR3 is TGTGCCAGCAGCTCTCCGGACATAGGTCTCTACGAGCAGTACTTC. This translates into CASSSPDIGLYEQYF.

The genes are TRBV28 and TRBJ1-4, with 8 positions matching TRBD1. The junction had 8 bases not matched to a gene; V was cut back by 5 bases and J by 3 bases. CDR3 length equals 16 residues. CDR1 is MDHEN, CDR2 SYDVKM, per germline. CDR3 amino acids: CASSQQGARANEKLFF. Written as DNA, the CDR3 is TGTGCCAGCAGTCAGCAGGGGGCGCGAGCTAATGAAAAACTGTTTTTT.